This T cell receptor beta chain was captured by sequencing in a study of CD8+ T cells in alopecia areata. Whole-study results and caveats: Tofacitinib significantly reduced both scalp clonality and expanded CD8+ clones among the top 100. Sequencing of scalp tissue also captures the resident alphabeta T cells of normal skin.

Trimming shortened V by 0 bases and J by 1 base, and 11 bases separated the two germline ends. Germline assignment: CDR1 SGDLS and CDR2 YYNGEE. The CDR3 spans 16 residues. About this clone itself: The antigen is not known.

Regarding treatment: oral pan-JAK inhibitor, 5-10 mg twice daily. After isolation, RNA underwent reverse transcription to generate cDNA as the sequencing template. Repertoires were generated with immunoSEQ multiplex PCR, while TCRdb's copy carries only in-frame clones and drops some. The sample yields about 190,000 clones, over 60% seen once. The chain has TRBV9 and TRBJ2-1; D unclear. This material consisted of CD4+ T cells sorted from blood, taken at week 4, from a patient treated with tofacitinib. The sequence was collected from a human donor with alopecia areata. For the CDR3, the DNA is TGTGCCAGCAGCGTAGGCGGCTCCCCTTCCTACAATGAGCAGTTCTTC. Its translation: CASSVGGSPSYNEQFF.